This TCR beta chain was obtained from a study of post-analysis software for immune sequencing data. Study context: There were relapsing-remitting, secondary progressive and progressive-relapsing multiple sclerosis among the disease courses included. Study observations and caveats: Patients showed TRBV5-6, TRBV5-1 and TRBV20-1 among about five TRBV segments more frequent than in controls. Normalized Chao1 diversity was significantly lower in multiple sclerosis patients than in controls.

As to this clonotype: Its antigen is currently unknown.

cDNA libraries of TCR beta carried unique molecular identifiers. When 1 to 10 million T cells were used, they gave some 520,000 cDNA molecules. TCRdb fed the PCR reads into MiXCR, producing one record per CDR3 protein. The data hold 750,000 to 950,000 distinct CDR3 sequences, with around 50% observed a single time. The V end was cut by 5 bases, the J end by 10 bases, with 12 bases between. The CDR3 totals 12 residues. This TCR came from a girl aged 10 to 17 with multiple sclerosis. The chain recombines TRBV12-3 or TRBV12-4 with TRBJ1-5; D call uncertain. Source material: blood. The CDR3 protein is CASSPTWEPQHF. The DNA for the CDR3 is TGTGCCAGCAGTCCGACCTGGGAACCCCAGCATTTT.